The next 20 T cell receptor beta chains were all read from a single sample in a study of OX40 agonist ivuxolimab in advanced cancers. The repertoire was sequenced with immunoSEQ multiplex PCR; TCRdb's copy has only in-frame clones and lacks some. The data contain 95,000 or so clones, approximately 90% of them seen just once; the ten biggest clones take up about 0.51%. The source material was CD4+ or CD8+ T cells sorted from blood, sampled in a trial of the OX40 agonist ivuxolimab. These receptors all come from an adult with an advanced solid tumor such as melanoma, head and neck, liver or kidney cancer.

The DNA of the CDR3 is TGTGCCATCAAGAGTGGAGACAGCGCTAACTATGGCTACACCTTC. Its protein product is CAIKSGDSANYGYTF. The chain is built from TRBV10-3 and TRBJ1-2; D perhaps matches TRBD1 (5 bases). CDR1 is ENHRY and CDR2 is SYGVKD in the germline V gene. CDR3 length: 15 amino acids. V gave up 7 bases and J gave up 0 bases, with 15 bases separating them.

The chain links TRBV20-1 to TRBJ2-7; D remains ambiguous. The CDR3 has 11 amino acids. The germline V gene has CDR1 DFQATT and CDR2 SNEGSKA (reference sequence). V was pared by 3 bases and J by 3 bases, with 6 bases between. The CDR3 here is CSARGNYEQYF. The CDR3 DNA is TGCAGTGCTAGGGGGAACTACGAGCAGTACTTC.

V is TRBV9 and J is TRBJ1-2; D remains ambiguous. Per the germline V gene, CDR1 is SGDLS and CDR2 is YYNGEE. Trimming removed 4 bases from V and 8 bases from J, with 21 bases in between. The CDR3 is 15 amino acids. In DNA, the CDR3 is TGTGCCAGCAGCCGGACGGCCACACGCGGGGAGGGCTACACCTTC. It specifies CASSRTATRGEGYTF.

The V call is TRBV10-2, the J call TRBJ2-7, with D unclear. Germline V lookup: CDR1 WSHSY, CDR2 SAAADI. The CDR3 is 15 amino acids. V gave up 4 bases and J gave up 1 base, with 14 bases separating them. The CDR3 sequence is CASSGLGYGSYEQYF. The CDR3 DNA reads TGCGCCAGCAGTGGGTTGGGGTACGGTTCCTACGAGCAGTACTTC.

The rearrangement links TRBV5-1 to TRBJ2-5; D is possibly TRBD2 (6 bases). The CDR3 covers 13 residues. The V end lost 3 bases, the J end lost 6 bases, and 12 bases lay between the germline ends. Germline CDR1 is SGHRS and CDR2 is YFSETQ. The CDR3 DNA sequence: TGCGCCAGCAGCTCGACCGGAGGGAAGACCCAGTACTTC. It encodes CASSSTGGKTQYF.

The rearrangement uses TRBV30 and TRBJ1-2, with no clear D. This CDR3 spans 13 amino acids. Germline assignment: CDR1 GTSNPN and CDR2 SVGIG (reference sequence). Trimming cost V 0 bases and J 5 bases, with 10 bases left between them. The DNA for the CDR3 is TGTGCCTGGAGTGTAGGCCCGCTTTATGGCTACACCTTC. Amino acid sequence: CAWSVGPLYGYTF.

The CDR3 DNA is TGTGCCAGCAGCGCATCTAGCGTTAGCACAGATACGCAGTATTTT. Its protein product is CASSASSVSTDTQYF. The chain links TRBV9 to TRBJ2-3; D might be TRBD2 (6 bases). This CDR3 spans 15 amino acids. Deletions cut 3 bases from V and 0 bases from J, with 11 bases between. Germline V CDR1 and CDR2: SGDLS, YYNGEE.

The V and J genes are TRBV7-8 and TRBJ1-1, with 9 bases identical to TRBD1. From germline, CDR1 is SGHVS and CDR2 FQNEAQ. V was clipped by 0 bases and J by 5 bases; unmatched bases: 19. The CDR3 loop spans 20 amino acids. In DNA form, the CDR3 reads TGTGCCAGCAGCTTAGCTGGGTTACGACAGGGGGGGCTGTATGGGACTGAAGCTTTCTTT. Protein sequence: CASSLAGLRQGGLYGTEAFF.

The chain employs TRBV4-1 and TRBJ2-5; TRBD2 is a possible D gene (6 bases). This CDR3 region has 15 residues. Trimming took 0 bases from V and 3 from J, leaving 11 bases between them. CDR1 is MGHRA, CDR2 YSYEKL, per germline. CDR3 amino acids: CASSQEGLIKETQYF. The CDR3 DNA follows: TGCGCCAGCAGCCAAGAGGGACTTATAAAAGAGACCCAGTACTTC.

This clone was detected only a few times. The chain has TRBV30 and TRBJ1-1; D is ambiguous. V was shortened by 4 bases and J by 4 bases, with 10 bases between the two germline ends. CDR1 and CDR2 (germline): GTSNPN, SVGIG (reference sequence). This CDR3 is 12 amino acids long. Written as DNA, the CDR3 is TGTGCCTGGATAGAAGGAGGCACTGAAGCTTTCTTT. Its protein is CAWIEGGTEAFF. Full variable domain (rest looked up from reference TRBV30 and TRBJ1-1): SQTIHQWPATLVQPVGSPLSLECTVEGTSNPNLYWYRQAAGRGLQLLFYSVGIGQISSEVPQNLSASRPQDRQFILSSKKLLLSDSGFYLCAWIEGGTEAFFGQGTRLTVV.

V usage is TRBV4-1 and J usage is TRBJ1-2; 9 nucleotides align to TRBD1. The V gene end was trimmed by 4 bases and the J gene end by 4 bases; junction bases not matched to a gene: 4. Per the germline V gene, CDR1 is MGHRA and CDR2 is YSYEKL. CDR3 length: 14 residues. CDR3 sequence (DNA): TGCGCCAGCAGCCCGTCGACAGGGGGCTATGGCTACACCTTC. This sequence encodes CASSPSTGGYGYTF.

CDR3 residues: CASSQEGFSNQPQHF. For the CDR3, the DNA is TGTGCCAGCAGTCAAGAGGGGTTTAGCAATCAGCCCCAGCATTTT. The chain links TRBV6-6 to TRBJ1-5; TRBD1 is a possible D gene (5 bases). Trimming took off 5 bases at V and 0 bases at J, with 11 bases between the two ends. The CDR3 spans 15 residues. The germline gives CDR1 MNHNY, CDR2 SVGAGI (reference sequence).

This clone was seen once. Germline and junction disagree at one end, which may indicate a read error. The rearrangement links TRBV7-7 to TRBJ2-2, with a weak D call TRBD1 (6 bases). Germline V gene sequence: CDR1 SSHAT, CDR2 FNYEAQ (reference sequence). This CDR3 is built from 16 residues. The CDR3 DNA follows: TGTGCTAGCAGCCCACAGGAGGCAGGGGTGACCGGGGAGCTGTTTTTT. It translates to CASSPQEAGVTGELFF.

CDR3 coding DNA: TGTGCCAGCAGCCCGGGACTAGCGGGGGGCACAGATACGCAGTATTTT. Translation: CASSPGLAGGTDTQYF. The chain employs TRBV7-9 and TRBJ2-3, with 14 bases identical to TRBD2. Trimming at V came to 5 bases and at J to 1 base, leaving 2 bases not matched to a gene. The V gene's germline CDR1 is SEHNR and CDR2 FQNEAQ (reference sequence). The CDR3 extends over 16 amino acids.

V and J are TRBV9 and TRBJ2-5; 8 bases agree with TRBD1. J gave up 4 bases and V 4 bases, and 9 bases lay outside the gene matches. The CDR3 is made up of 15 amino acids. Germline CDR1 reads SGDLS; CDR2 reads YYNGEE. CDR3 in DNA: TGTGCCAGCAGCATAAGGACAGGGTATCCAGAGACCCAGTACTTC. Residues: CASSIRTGYPETQYF.

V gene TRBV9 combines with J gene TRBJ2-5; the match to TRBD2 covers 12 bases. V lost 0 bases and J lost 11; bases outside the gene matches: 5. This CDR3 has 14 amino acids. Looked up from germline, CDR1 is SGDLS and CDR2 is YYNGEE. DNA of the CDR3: TGTGCCAGCAGCGTAGCGACTAGCGGGGGACAACAGTACTTC. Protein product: CASSVATSGGQQYF.

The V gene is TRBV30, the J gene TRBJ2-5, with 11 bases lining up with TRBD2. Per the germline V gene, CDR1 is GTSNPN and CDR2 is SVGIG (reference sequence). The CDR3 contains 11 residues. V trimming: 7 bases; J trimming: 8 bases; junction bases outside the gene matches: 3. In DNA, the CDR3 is TGTGCCTTGACTAGCGGGAAAACCCAGTACTTC. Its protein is CALTSGKTQYF.

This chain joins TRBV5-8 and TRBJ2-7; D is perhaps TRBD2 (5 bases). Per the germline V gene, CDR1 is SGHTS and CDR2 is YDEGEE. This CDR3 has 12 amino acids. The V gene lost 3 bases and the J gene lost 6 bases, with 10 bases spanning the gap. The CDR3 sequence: CASSWGVSEQYF. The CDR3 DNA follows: TGTGCCAGCAGCTGGGGAGTAAGCGAGCAGTACTTC. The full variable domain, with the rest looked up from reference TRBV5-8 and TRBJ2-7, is EAGVTQSPTHLIKTRGQQATLRCSPISGHTSVYWYQQALGLGLQFLLWYDEGEERNRGNFPPRFSGRQFPNYSSELNVNALELEDSALYLCASSWGVSEQYFGPGTRLTVT.

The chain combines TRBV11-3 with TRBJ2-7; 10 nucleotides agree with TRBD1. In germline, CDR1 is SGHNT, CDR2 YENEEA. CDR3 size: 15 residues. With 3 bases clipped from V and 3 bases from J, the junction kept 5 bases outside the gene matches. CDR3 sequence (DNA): TGTGCCAGCAGCTTGGCAGGACAGGGGGGCTACGAGCAGTACTTC. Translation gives CASSLAGQGGYEQYF.

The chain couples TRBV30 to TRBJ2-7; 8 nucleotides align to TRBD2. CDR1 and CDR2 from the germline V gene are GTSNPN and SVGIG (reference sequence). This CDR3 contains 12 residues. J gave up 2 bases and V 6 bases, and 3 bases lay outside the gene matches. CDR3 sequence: CACRGGAYEQYF. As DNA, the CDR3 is TGTGCCTGCCGGGGGGGGGCCTACGAGCAGTACTTC.